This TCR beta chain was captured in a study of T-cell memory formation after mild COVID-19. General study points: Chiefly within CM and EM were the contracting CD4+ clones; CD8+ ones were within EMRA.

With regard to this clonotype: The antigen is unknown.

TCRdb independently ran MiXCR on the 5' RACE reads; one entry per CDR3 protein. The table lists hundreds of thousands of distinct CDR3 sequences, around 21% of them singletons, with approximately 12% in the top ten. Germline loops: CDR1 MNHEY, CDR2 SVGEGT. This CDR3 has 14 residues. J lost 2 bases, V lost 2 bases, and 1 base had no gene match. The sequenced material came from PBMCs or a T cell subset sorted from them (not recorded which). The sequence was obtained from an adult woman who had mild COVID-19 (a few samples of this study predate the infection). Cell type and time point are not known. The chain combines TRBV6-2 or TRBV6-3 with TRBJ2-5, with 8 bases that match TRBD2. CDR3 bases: TGTGCCAGCAGTTACCCGGGAGGGCAAGAGACCCAGTACTTC. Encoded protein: CASSYPGGQETQYF.